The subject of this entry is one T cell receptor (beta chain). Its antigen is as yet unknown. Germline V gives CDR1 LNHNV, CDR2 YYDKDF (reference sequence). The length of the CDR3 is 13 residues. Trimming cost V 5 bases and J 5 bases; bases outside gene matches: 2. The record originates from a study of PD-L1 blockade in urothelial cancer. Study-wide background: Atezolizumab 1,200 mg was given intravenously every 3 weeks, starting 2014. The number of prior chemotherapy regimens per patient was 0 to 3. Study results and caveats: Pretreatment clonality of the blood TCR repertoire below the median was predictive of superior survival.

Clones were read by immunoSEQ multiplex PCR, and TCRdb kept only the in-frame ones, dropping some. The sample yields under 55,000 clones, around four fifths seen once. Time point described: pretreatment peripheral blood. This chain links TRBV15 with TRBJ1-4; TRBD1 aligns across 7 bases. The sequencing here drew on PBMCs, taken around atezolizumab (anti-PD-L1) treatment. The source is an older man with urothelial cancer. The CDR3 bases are TGTGCCACCAGCCAGGACAGGAATGAAAAACTGTTTTTT. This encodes CATSQDRNEKLFF.